These 2 T cell receptor beta chains originate from one sample sequenced in a study of regulatory T cells in long-lasting Graves disease. TCR beta libraries were built with iRepertoire HTBI primers and Arm-PCR of CDR3 regions. TCRdb redid the calling of the multiplex PCR reads with MiXCR, one entry per CDR3 protein. Seen here are about 610,000 distinct CDR3 sequences, 15% to 20% observed once, and the top ten hold more than 10%. Time point of the sample: newly diagnosed GD, antithyroid drugs for less than 3 months. After RNA was extracted from PBMCs, the TCR library was made from it. The data were also submitted as part of a second study, on T cells in Graves' hyperthyroidism and ophthalmopathy.

The sequences come from peripheral blood mononuclear cells (PBMCs), collected at new diagnosis, from a patient treated with antithyroid drugs. These receptors were collected from a man in his late teens or twenties with Graves disease.

Many counts were recorded for this clonotype. The rearrangement joins TRBV5-1 to TRBJ1-5; D is possibly TRBD1 (6 bases). With 2 bases removed from V and 4 bases from J, the gap between germline ends came to 13 bases. CDR3 length equals 15 residues. The germline V gene has CDR1 SGHRS and CDR2 YFSETQ. CDR3 loop: CASSFRGGGNQPQHF. The CDR3 nucleotides read TGCGCCAGCAGCTTTAGGGGAGGGGGAAATCAGCCCCAGCATTTT. The full variable domain, its missing parts supplied by reference TRBV5-1 and TRBJ1-5, is KAGVTQTPRYLIKTRGQQVTLSCSPISGHRSVSWYQQTPGQGLQFLFEYFSETQRNKGNFPGRFSGRQFSNSRSEMNVSTLELGDSALYLCASSFRGGGNQPQHFGDGTRLSIL.

In this sample, this clonotype turned up a few times. This chain connects TRBV6-2 or TRBV6-3 to TRBJ2-3; unclear D gene. V was clipped by 5 bases and J by 2 bases, with 17 bases between them. The length of the CDR3 is 16 residues. Germline lookup yields CDR1 MNHEY and CDR2 SVGEGT. Here the CDR3 DNA reads TGTGCCAGCAGTGAAATAGCCGTTTACTCCACAGATACGCAGTATTTT. Amino acids: CASSEIAVYSTDTQYF.